The 18 T cell receptor beta chains below all came from one sample that was sequenced in a study of tumor-infiltrating lymphocytes in primary liver carcinoma. The researchers produced TCR beta cDNA from approximately 460 ng total RNA with a constant-region primer. Slightly modified ARM-PCR with three nested multiplex PCR rounds yielded TCR beta libraries. Amplification in the first two PCR rounds was performed using TRBV1-TRBV30 forward primers and a C-beta reverse primer for approximately 10 cycles each. TCRdb redid the calling of the multiplex PCR reads with MiXCR, one entry per CDR3 protein. The repertoire holds over 250,000 distinct CDR3 sequences, with approximately 58% as singletons. The authors took blood RNA from unsorted whole blood and also extracted germline DNA. Source material: peripheral blood. The receptor set was obtained from a woman in her 30s with primary liver carcinoma and hepatitis B virus infection.

This clonotype was seen repeatedly, ten times or more. The chain employs TRBV5-8 and TRBJ1-2, with D possibly being TRBD1 (6 bases). Between the trimmed V and J ends, which lost 10 bases and 0 bases, there was a span of 16 bases. The germline V gene encodes CDR1 SGHTS and CDR2 YDEGEE. CDR3 length equals 14 residues. The chain's CDR3 is CAQGRTAANYGYTF. The CDR3, as DNA: TGTGCCCAAGGCCGGACAGCAGCTAACTATGGCTACACCTTC. Full variable domain (outside the CDR3, taken from reference TRBV5-8 and TRBJ1-2): EAGVTQSPTHLIKTRGQQATLRCSPISGHTSVYWYQQALGLGLQFLLWYDEGEERNRGNFPPRFSGRQFPNYSSELNVNALELEDSALYLCAQGRTAANYGYTFGSGTRLTVV.

The J gene is TRBJ2-3, the V gene TRBV7-9; D assignment may be TRBD1 or TRBD2 (7 bases each). The CDR3 length is 13 residues. CDR1 and CDR2 (germline): SEHNR, FQNEAQ (reference sequence). V shed 5 bases and J shed 10 bases, with 16 bases lying between them. CDR3 region: CASSPGQGGAQYF. CDR3 DNA sequence: TGTGCCAGCAGCCCCGGGCAGGGGGGGGCGCAGTATTTT.

In regard to this clonotype: The conserved phenylalanine or tryptophan is not found at the CDR3 terminus, so this likely reflects a read error. The chain carries TRBV30 and TRBJ2-1, with TRBD2 matching 7 bases. Germline V gene data show CDR1 as GTSNPN and CDR2 as SVGIG (reference sequence). This CDR3 is built from 14 residues. The V gene end was trimmed by 3 bases and the J gene end by 7 bases; junction bases not matched to a gene: 9. CDR3 region: CAWRPAGVGNEQFL. DNA of the CDR3: TGTGCCTGGAGGCCCGCGGGAGTAGGGAATGAGCAGTTCCTC.

Notes on this clonotype: Compared with germline, one end of the junction differs, possibly owing to a read error. V gene TRBV7-9 combines with J gene TRBJ1-1; possible D gene TRBD1, 6 bases. This CDR3 is built from 15 residues. The germline V gene has CDR1 SEHNR and CDR2 FQNEAQ (reference sequence). The CDR3 loop is CASSYEPGHNSEAFF. The CDR3 DNA reads as TGTGCCAGCAGCTACGAGCCGGGACACAACAGTGAAGCTTTCTTT.

Comment on this clonotype: An end of the junction differs from the germline gene, which may be a read error. The chain is built from TRBV11-2 and TRBJ1-1, with no clear D. The CDR3 covers 14 residues. Germline V lookup: CDR1 SGHAT, CDR2 FQNNGV. The CDR3 DNA reads as TGTGCCAGCAGCTTAGGGGCCTGGAACACTGAGGCTTCCTTT. Amino acid sequence: CASSLGAWNTEASF.

This rearrangement joins TRBV5-1 to TRBJ1-3, with D perhaps TRBD1 (6 bases). V lost 4 bases, J lost 0 bases, and 17 bases lay in between. This CDR3 spans 17 amino acids. CDR1 is SGHRS and CDR2 is YFSETQ in the germline V gene. In nucleotides, the CDR3 is TGCGCCAGCAGCCCGAACCCACAGGGCACCTCTGGAAACACCATATATTTT. It specifies CASSPNPQGTSGNTIYF.

V gene TRBV14 combines with J gene TRBJ2-7, with TRBD1 as a possible D gene (6 bases). Germline-derived CDR1 and CDR2 are SGHDN and FVKESK. Trimming left V 5 bases short and J 0 bases short, with 17 bases between. CDR3 size: 16 residues. CDR3 DNA: TGTGCCAGCAGCACCCGGCTAATGACAGGCTCCTACGAGCAGTACTTC. This gives the protein CASSTRLMTGSYEQYF.

To note about this clonotype: With a much larger clone just one base away, this may be a read error. The chain uses TRBV12-3 or TRBV12-4 and TRBJ1-1; no firm D call. The CDR3 is made up of 14 amino acids. CDR3 DNA: TGTGCCAACAGTTTCTCGCTAGGGTGGACTGAAGCTTTCTTT. Translation gives CANSFSLGWTEAFF.

A note on this clonotype: A clone one base away is much larger, so this may be a read error. V and J are TRBV30 and TRBJ1-5; no clear D gene. The germline CDR1 and CDR2 sequences are GTSNPN and SVGIG (reference sequence). The V and J ends lost 3 bases and 5 bases respectively, with 14 bases between them. The CDR3 extends over 14 amino acids. CDR3 protein: CAWRAPGEYQPQHF. DNA of the CDR3: TGTGCCTGGAGGGCTCCGGGAGAGTATCAGCCCCAGCATTTT.

With regard to this clonotype: One junction end disagrees with the germline gene, perhaps due to a read error. The gene calls are TRBV11-3 and TRBJ2-6; possible D gene TRBD1, 5 bases. CDR3 length equals 17 residues. CDR1 SGHNT and CDR2 YENEEA come from the germline V gene. DNA of the CDR3: TGTGCCAGCAACTCGCATCACGGCCGCTCTGGGGCCAATGTCCTGACTTTC. Its translation: CASNSHHGRSGANVLTF.

This clonotype appeared many times. This chain links TRBV6-6 with TRBJ2-5, with D perhaps TRBD2 (6 bases). Trimming took off 2 bases at V and 5 bases at J, with 12 bases between the two ends. This CDR3 spans 14 amino acids. Germline CDR1 MNHNY, CDR2 SVGAGI (reference sequence). CDR3 sequence: CASSYRWLAETQYF. In nucleotides, the CDR3 is TGTGCCAGCAGTTACAGGTGGCTAGCGGAGACCCAGTACTTC.

This clonotype has a count of ten or more. The rearrangement joins TRBV12-3 or TRBV12-4 to TRBJ1-5; a possible D gene is TRBD1 (6 bases). The CDR3 consists of 15 residues. The germline V and J ends were trimmed by 5 bases and 3 bases, with 14 bases remaining between them. CDR3: CASSAHQGSNQPQHF. CDR3 bases: TGTGCCAGCAGTGCCCATCAGGGGTCCAATCAGCCCCAGCATTTT.

This clonotype ranks as medium-sized. This chain links TRBV11-2 with TRBJ2-1; 9 bases map to TRBD2. The germline V gene has CDR1 SGHAT and CDR2 FQNNGV. There are 14 residues in the CDR3. The V and J ends lost 4 bases and 10 bases, in that order; junction bases with no gene match: 8. DNA of the CDR3: TGTGCCAGCAGCTCCAACCTAGCGGGAAGCGAGCAGTTCTTC. This translates into CASSSNLAGSEQFF.

The V gene is TRBV12-3 or TRBV12-4, the J gene TRBJ2-4; no clear D gene. This CDR3 has 14 amino acids. In nucleotides, the CDR3 is TGTATCAACAGTTTTTGGCAGGACAAAAACATTCAGTACTTC. Encoded protein: CINSFWQDKNIQYF.

The CDR3 sequence is CASIQGQGPYELYF. In DNA form, the CDR3 reads TGTGCCAGCATCCAGGGACAGGGGCCCTACGAGTTGTACTTC. This chain connects TRBV11-2 to TRBJ2-7, with 10 nucleotides matching TRBD1. Germline CDR1 and CDR2: SGHAT and FQNNGV. The CDR3 covers 14 residues. V gave up 7 bases and J gave up 12 bases; unmatched junction bases: 15.

The rearrangement joins TRBV4-1 to TRBJ2-7, with TRBD1 matching over 10 bases. There are 16 residues in the CDR3. CDR1 MGHRA and CDR2 YSYEKL come from the germline V gene. Unmatched junction bases numbered 12, after V lost 5 bases and J lost 5 bases. The CDR3 sequence: CASSNIGTGVDNEQYF. Written as DNA, the CDR3 is TGCGCCAGCAGCAACATCGGGACAGGGGTGGATAACGAGCAGTACTTC.

V and J are TRBV7-9 and TRBJ2-3; 7 nucleotides agree with TRBD1. V trimming: 2 bases; J trimming: 4 bases; junction bases outside the gene matches: 6. Germline CDR1 is SEHNR and CDR2 is FQNEAQ (reference sequence). There are 15 residues in the CDR3. The CDR3 nucleotides read TGTGCCAGCAGCTTACATGGGACAGATCCAGATACGCAGTATTTT. Its translation is CASSLHGTDPDTQYF.

In this sample, this clonotype turned up many times. This chain uses TRBV11-3 with TRBJ1-1, with D maybe TRBD1 (6 bases). CDR3 length equals 15 residues. Trimming removed 8 bases from V and 3 bases from J, with 19 bases in between. Germline V gives CDR1 SGHNT, CDR2 YENEEA. The CDR3 nucleotides read TGTGCCAGCTCGGAGAGGCAGGGGCGGGACACTGAAGCTTTCTTT. This encodes CASSERQGRDTEAFF. Variable domain in full (rest from reference TRBV11-3 and TRBJ1-1): EAGVVQSPRYKIIEKKQPVAFWCNPISGHNTLYWYLQNLGQGPELLIRYENEEAVDDSQLPKDRFSAERLKGVDSTLKIQPAELGDSAVYLCASSERQGRDTEAFFGQGTRLTVV.